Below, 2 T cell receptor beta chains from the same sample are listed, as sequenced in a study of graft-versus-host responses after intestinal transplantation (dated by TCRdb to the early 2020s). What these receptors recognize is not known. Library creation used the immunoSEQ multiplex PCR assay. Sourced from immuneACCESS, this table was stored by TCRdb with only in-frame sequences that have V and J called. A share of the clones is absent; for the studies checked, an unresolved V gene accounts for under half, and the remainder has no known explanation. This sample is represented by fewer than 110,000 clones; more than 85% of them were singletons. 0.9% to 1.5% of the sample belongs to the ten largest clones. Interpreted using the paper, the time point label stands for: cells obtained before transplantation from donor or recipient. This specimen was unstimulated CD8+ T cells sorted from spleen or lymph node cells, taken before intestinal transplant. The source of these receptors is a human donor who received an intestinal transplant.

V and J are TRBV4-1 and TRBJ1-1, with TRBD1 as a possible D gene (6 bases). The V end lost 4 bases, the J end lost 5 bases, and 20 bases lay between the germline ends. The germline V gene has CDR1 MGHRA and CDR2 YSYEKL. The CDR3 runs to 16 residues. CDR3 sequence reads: CASSLRQVAGRTEAFF. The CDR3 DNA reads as TGCGCCAGCAGCCTGAGACAGGTAGCAGGGAGGACTGAAGCTTTCTTT.

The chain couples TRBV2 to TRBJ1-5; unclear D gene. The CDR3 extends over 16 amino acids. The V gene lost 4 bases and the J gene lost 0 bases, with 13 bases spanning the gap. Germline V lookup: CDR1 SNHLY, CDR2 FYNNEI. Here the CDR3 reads CASSGGRANSNQPQHF. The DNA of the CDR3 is TGTGCCAGCAGTGGAGGGAGGGCAAATAGCAATCAGCCCCAGCATTTT.